This T cell receptor (beta chain) was sequenced during a study of cytomegalovirus exposure and HLA in healthy donors. It was with 60 Vbeta and 13 Jbeta primers that the PCR ran. Using immunoSEQ multiplex PCR, the repertoire was profiled, and TCRdb retains in-frame clones only, with some absent. This table has 150,000 to 170,000 clones, about 68% appearing once. The CDR3 contains 13 residues. V was trimmed by 7 bases and J by 2 bases, leaving 12 bases between them. Germline values: CDR1 WSHSY, CDR2 SAAADI. The receptor was isolated from a man aged 30 to 45 in good health and CMV-seronegative. Input material: PBMCs. The rearrangement uses TRBV10-2 and TRBJ2-7; TRBD2 is a possible D gene (5 bases). DNA for the CDR3: TGCGCCAGCAAGGCGGGCCAACCCTACGAGCAGTACTTC. Encoded protein: CASKAGQPYEQYF.